This TCR beta chain appears in the sequencing data of a study of T cell clonotyping in hematopoietic cell transplantation. Generated by immunoSEQ multiplex PCR, the TCRdb table keeps only in-frame clones and is missing some. The table records about 6,800 clones, 95% to 99% of them present only once. V was pared by 2 bases and J by 0 bases, with 4 bases between. Germline-derived CDR1 and CDR2 are SGHTA and FQGTGA. This CDR3 is built from 13 residues. Blood collection times were about day -28 and days 30, 100, 180 posttransplant. This clone was seen once. The clonotype comes from a male patient aged 55 to 69 who had an allogeneic stem cell transplant from a related donor, so the T cells may come from the graft donor. Some clones in this sample may be carry-over from other donors' samples. Sequenced here: PBMCs, sampled 30 days after allogeneic stem cell transplant. This chain connects TRBV7-3 to TRBJ1-1; unclear D gene. The CDR3 protein is CASSLLVNTEAFF. The CDR3 bases are TGTGCCAGCAGCTTATTAGTGAACACTGAAGCTTTCTTT.